These 7 T cell receptor beta chains were sequenced from one sample in a study of beta chain features in type 1 diabetes (dated by TCRdb to 2016 to 2019). The investigation overall reported the following: In all four CD4+ subsets, TCRB CDR3 length was moderately but significantly shorter in type 1 diabetes patients.

Library preparation employed the immunoSEQ multiplex PCR assay. The entire amount of isolated RNA was reverse transcribed using the High Capacity cDNA Reverse Transcription Kit, so the sequenced TCRB transcripts were expressed ones. The clones in this table, taken by TCRdb from immuneACCESS, are in-frame only. Not every clone is retained; where verified, under half of the shortfall comes from an unresolved V gene, and the cause of the rest is unknown. Recorded for this sample are a few hundred thousand clones; over 11% of them occurred a single time. Almost 0.02% of the sample is in the top ten clones. For these receptors, no antigen is known. Sequenced material: naive CD4+ T cells from blood. The sample's cell subset or site label, decoded: true naive CD4+ T cells. These receptors originate from a man aged 30 to 39 with type 1 diabetes.

The chain uses TRBV5-1 and TRBJ1-5; D might be TRBD1 (5 bases). The CDR3 runs to 15 residues. Between the trimmed V and J ends, which lost 0 bases and 2 bases, there was a span of 9 bases. In germline, CDR1 is SGHRS, CDR2 YFSETQ. The CDR3 DNA is TGCGCCAGCAGCTTGGAAGGGGATGGCAATCAGCCCCAGCATTTT. This translates into CASSLEGDGNQPQHF.

In its sample, this clone was seen a few times. This chain uses TRBV5-4 with TRBJ2-3; 9 bases are shared with TRBD2. Germline V CDR1 and CDR2: SGHNT, YYREEE (reference sequence). This CDR3 contains 16 residues. With 1 base clipped from V and 2 bases from J, the junction kept 5 bases outside the gene matches. CDR3 coding DNA: TGTGCCAGCAGCTTGAGGCTAGCGGGGATCACAGATACGCAGTATTTT. As protein: CASSLRLAGITDTQYF.

V is TRBV18 and J is TRBJ1-2; possible D gene TRBD1, 5 bases. This CDR3 is 15 amino acids long. V lost 3 bases and J lost 4, with 15 bases in between. Germline V lookup: CDR1 KGHSH, CDR2 LQKENI. The CDR3 region has the DNA TGTGCCAGCTCACCCGGTAGGGGTACGGGCTATGGCTACACCTTC. It is translated as CASSPGRGTGYGYTF.

The genes are TRBV30 and TRBJ1-1; D gene unclear. V lost 0 bases and J lost 4, with 9 bases in between. Germline loops: CDR1 GTSNPN, CDR2 SVGIG (reference sequence). The length of the CDR3 is 13 residues. CDR3: CAWSVGVLTEAFF. For the CDR3, the DNA is TGTGCCTGGAGTGTAGGAGTTCTCACTGAAGCTTTCTTT.

The chain couples TRBV7-2 to TRBJ1-2, with TRBD1 matching 8 bases. This CDR3 comprises 15 residues. Germline trimming cut 5 bases from V and 12 bases from J; bases unmatched to any gene: 17. CDR1 and CDR2 from the germline V gene are SGHTA and FQGNSA. The CDR3 loop reads CASSGGTGSAIMHTF. In DNA, the CDR3 is TGTGCCAGCAGCGGGGGGACAGGATCCGCCATTATGCACACCTTC.

In its sample, this clone was seen a few times. The gene calls are TRBV5-1 and TRBJ1-1, with 9 bases aligning to TRBD1. The CDR3 runs 13 residues. V gave up 4 bases and J gave up 6 bases; unmatched junction bases: 4. Germline CDR1 reads SGHRS; CDR2 reads YFSETQ. CDR3 bases: TGCGCCAGCAGCGAGGGACAGGGCGCTGAAGCTTTCTTT. Protein product: CASSEGQGAEAFF.

The chain carries TRBV18 and TRBJ2-5; D unclear. Germline CDR1 KGHSH, CDR2 LQKENI. V was shortened by 4 bases and J by 0 bases, with 12 bases between the two germline ends. The CDR3 runs 15 residues. CDR3 bases: TGTGCCAGCTCACTCCTAGACGGCAACCAAGAGACCCAGTACTTC. The encoded protein is CASSLLDGNQETQYF.